This is a list of T cell receptor beta chains from one sample in a study of blood T cell repertoires in COVID-19. The protocol was immunoSEQ multiplex PCR, while the TCRdb copy is restricted to in-frame clones and leaves out a portion. Of approximately 230,000 clones in the sample, 70% to 90% were seen once. Sequencing was done on a sample of PBMCs or T cells enriched from blood (not recorded which). The origin of the receptors is a woman in her 50s with acute COVID-19. Both conserved end residues are part of each CDR3. A D gene is named only where the DNA matches it firmly. Some rows have no size entry. The others give once, few or many, or a class for an expanded clone.

TRBV4-2,TRBD1,-,TRBJ2-7,CASSRTRDRPLRF,TGTGCCAGCAGCCGAACCCGGGACAGACCCCTTCGTTTC
TRBV28,-,-,TRBJ2-7,CASTGYSYEQYF,TGTGCCTCCACCGGGTATAGCTACGAGCAGTACTTC
TRBV7-9,-,-,TRBJ1-6,CASSWHNSPLHF,TGTGCCAGCAGCTGGCATAATTCACCCCTCCACTTT
TRBV24-1,-,once,TRBJ2-3,CATSDLPEGGGSTDTQYF,TGTGCCACCAGTGATTTGCCTGAGGGGGGGGGCAGCACAGATACGCAGTATTTT
TRBV28,-,-,TRBJ1-2,CASSFRAYGYTF,TGTGCCAGCAGTTTCAGGGCCTATGGCTACACCTTC
TRBV11-2,-,-,TRBJ2-7,CASSFPGSPFEQYF,TGTGCCAGCAGCTTCCCCGGGTCACCTTTCGAGCAGTACTTC
TRBV28,TRBD1,-,TRBJ1-2,CASSRAGTGGHGYTF,TGTGCCAGCAGTCGCGCCGGGACAGGGGGCCATGGCTACACCTTC
TRBV27,TRBD1,-,TRBJ1-4,CASSRETGGLNEKLFF,TGTGCCAGCAGCCGTGAGACAGGGGGCCTGAATGAAAAACTGTTTTTT
TRBV5-4,-,many,TRBJ2-1,CASSLDRIYNEQFF,TGTGCCAGCAGCTTGGACAGGATCTACAATGAGCAGTTCTTC
TRBV18,TRBD2,few,TRBJ2-7,CASSPRREGLEQYF,TGTGCCAGCTCACCGAGACGGGAGGGCCTCGAGCAGTACTTC
TRBV30,TRBD2,once,TRBJ2-7,CAWSVYGAGATYF,TGTGCCTGGAGTGTATATGGGGCGGGAGCTACATACTTC
TRBV18,-,-,TRBJ2-7,CASSPGAAASYEQYF,TGTGCCAGCTCACCTGGGGCAGCAGCCTCCTACGAGCAGTACTTC
TRBV5-1,TRBD1,-,TRBJ2-2,CASRPGTGSGELFF,TGCGCCAGCAGACCCGGGACAGGGTCCGGGGAGCTGTTTTTT
TRBV5-8,-,-,TRBJ2-2,CASSFTGLNTGELFF,TGTGCCAGCAGCTTCACAGGGTTGAACACCGGGGAGCTGTTTTTT
TRBV19,TRBD1,-,TRBJ2-2,CASKAGQGVTGELFF,TGTGCCAGTAAGGCGGGACAGGGTGTCACCGGGGAGCTGTTTTTT
TRBV3-1/TRBV3-2,-,-,TRBJ2-5,CASSQPNREYF,TGTGCCAGCAGCCAACCCAACCGGGAGTACTTC
TRBV29-1,-,-,TRBJ1-2,CSVEGIFEQGGGYTF,TGCAGCGTTGAAGGAATTTTTGAACAGGGTGGAGGCTACACCTTC
TRBV7-9,-,-,TRBJ1-3,CASSQSGGSSGNTIYF,TGTGCCAGCAGCCAAAGCGGGGGGAGCTCTGGAAACACCATATATTTT
TRBV18,-,-,TRBJ2-5,CASSPLTVQETQYF,TGTGCCAGCTCACCACTGACAGTCCAAGAGACCCAGTACTTC
TRBV7-2,-,-,TRBJ1-4,CASSSPSQGGKLFF,TGTGCCAGCAGCTCCCCCTCCCAGGGCGGAAAACTGTTTTTT
TRBV2,-,-,TRBJ2-3,CASTHFETPEYF,TGTGCCAGCACCCACTTCGAGACTCCCGAATATTTT
TRBV19,TRBD1,-,TRBJ1-1,CASSMGQGRLNTEAFF,TGTGCCAGTAGTATGGGACAGGGACGGTTGAACACTGAAGCTTTCTTT
TRBV5-4,TRBD1,once,TRBJ1-2,CASSDGTGGAYYGYTF,TGTGCCAGCAGCGACGGGACAGGGGGCGCGTACTATGGCTACACCTTC
TRBV29-1,-,-,TRBJ2-1,CSVEGQDFYNEQFF,TGCAGCGTTGAAGGACAGGACTTTTACAATGAGCAGTTCTTC
TRBV9,TRBD1,-,TRBJ1-1,CASSPRQGDGGEAFF,TGTGCCAGCAGCCCCCGGCAGGGGGACGGCGGTGAAGCTTTCTTT
TRBV9,TRBD1,once,TRBJ1-4,CASSPGQGWEKLFF,TGTGCCAGCAGCCCAGGACAGGGGTGGGAAAAACTGTTTTTT
TRBV5-1,-,-,TRBJ2-7,CASSLASGSYEQYF,TGCGCCAGCAGCTTGGCCTCAGGCTCCTACGAGCAGTACTTC
TRBV6-2/TRBV6-3,-,-,TRBJ2-5,CASSPSRETQYF,TGTGCCAGCAGCCCCTCCCGGGAGACCCAGTACTTC
TRBV4-3,TRBD2,many,TRBJ2-5,CASSQRFGRVGETQYF,TGCGCCAGCAGCCAAAGGTTCGGGAGGGTAGGAGAGACCCAGTACTTC
TRBV30,-,-,TRBJ1-2,CAWSIGPNYGYTF,TGTGCCTGGAGTATCGGTCCTAACTATGGCTACACCTTC
TRBV27,-,-,TRBJ1-5,CASNPHGFGQPQHF,TGTGCCAGCAATCCCCACGGGTTCGGGCAGCCCCAGCATTTT
TRBV10-3,TRBD2,-,TRBJ2-7,CAISGLAGAYEQYF,TGTGCCATCAGTGGTCTAGCGGGGGCCTACGAGCAGTACTTC
TRBV7-3,TRBD1,-,TRBJ1-2,CASSQGPGTGGGGYTF,TGTGCCAGCAGCCAAGGCCCGGGGACAGGGGGTGGCGGCTACACCTTC
TRBV5-1,-,-,TRBJ1-1,CASSLVRNTEAFF,TGCGCCAGCAGCTTGGTTAGGAACACTGAAGCTTTCTTT
TRBV3-1/TRBV3-2,TRBD1,-,TRBJ1-1,CASSQEGQGNTEAFF,TGTGCCAGCAGCCAAGAGGGACAGGGGAACACTGAAGCTTTCTTT
TRBV28,-,-,TRBJ2-7,CASSFLRGRERGEQYF,TGTGCCAGCAGTTTTTTAAGGGGTCGCGAAAGGGGTGAGCAGTACTTC
TRBV11-2,TRBD1,-,TRBJ1-1,CASSSTTGFGTEAFF,TGTGCCAGCAGCTCCACGACAGGGTTTGGCACTGAAGCTTTCTTT
TRBV11-2,TRBD2,-,TRBJ2-5,CASSLGGLAGLYQETQYF,TGTGCCAGCAGCTTAGGGGGACTAGCGGGATTGTACCAAGAGACCCAGTACTTC
TRBV7-9,-,once,TRBJ1-2,CASSGTGIYGYTF,TGTGCCAGCTCAGGAACGGGGATCTATGGCTACACCTTC
TRBV6-5,-,-,TRBJ1-6,CASSYENSPLHF,TGTGCCAGCAGTTACGAGAATTCACCCCTCCACTTT
TRBV24-1,-,once,TRBJ2-7,CATSDSSSYEQYF,TGTGCCACCAGTGATTCTAGCTCCTACGAGCAGTACTTC
TRBV6-5,TRBD2,few,TRBJ2-1,CASSSPGTSIYNEQFF,TGTGCCAGCAGTTCCCCCGGGACTAGCATCTACAATGAGCAGTTCTTC
TRBV5-1,-,few,TRBJ2-7,CASSLDRSFEQYF,TGCGCCAGCAGCTTGGACAGATCCTTCGAGCAGTACTTC
TRBV27,-,-,TRBJ2-7,CASSLSRNPDTSYEQYF,TGTGCCAGCAGTTTAAGTAGAAACCCCGATACCTCCTACGAGCAGTACTTC
TRBV27,-,-,TRBJ1-1,CASSNSLRTEAFF,TGTGCCAGCAGTAACAGCCTACGCACTGAAGCTTTCTTT
TRBV28,TRBD1,-,TRBJ1-5,CASSSRQGNRPQHF,TGTGCCAGCAGTTCCCGACAGGGGAATCGGCCCCAGCATTTT